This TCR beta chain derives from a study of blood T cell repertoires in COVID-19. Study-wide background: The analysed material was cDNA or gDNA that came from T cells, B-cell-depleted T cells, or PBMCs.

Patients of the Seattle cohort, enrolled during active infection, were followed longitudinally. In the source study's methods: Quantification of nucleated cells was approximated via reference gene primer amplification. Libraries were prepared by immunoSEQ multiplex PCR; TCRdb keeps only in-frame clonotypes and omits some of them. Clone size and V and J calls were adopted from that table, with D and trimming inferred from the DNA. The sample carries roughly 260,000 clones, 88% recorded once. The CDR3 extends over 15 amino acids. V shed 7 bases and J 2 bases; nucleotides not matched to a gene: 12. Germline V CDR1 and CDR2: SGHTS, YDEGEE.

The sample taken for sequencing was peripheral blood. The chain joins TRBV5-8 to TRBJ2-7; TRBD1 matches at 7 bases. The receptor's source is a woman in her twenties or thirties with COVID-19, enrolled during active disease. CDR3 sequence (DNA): TGTGCCAGCCACAGGGGAGCGGCCCGAACCTACGAGCAGTACTTC. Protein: CASHRGAARTYEQYF. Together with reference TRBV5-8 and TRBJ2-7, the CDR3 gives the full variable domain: EAGVTQSPTHLIKTRGQQATLRCSPISGHTSVYWYQQALGLGLQFLLWYDEGEERNRGNFPPRFSGRQFPNYSSELNVNALELEDSALYLCASHRGAARTYEQYFGPGTRLTVT.